This T cell receptor (beta chain) appears in the sequencing data of a study of metastatic and nonmetastatic thyroid tumors (dated by TCRdb to the early 2020s). General notes on the study: The researchers compared repertoires between peripheral blood samples and tumor or nodule tissue samples from patients with malignant or benign thyroid disease.

Study-level results and caveats: In both blood and tumor samples, TCR beta diversity was reported to be significantly higher in malignant tumors than in benign nodules.

No treatment had been received by any patient before thyroid surgery. The study retrospectively analysed patient clinical samples collected from about 2012 to 2018 using T-cell receptor beta sequencing. Library method: PCR. Sequencing was performed on an Illumina HiSeq 4000. High-throughput sequencing was used to profile the TCR beta-chain CDR3 region of each patient. Under the source paper's analysis protocol: A classifier to discriminate distant-metastatic papillary thyroid cancer patients was built from CDR3 differences across clinicopathological groups. The Shannon index was used to measure repertoire diversity, and the Morisita-Horn index was used to measure how similar tumor and blood repertoires were. TCRdb reworked the public reads: Q25 trimming with fastp, MiXCR clone assembly, productive beta chains retained. TCRdb, not the authors, supplied the V and J calls. For this sample there are around 20,000 clones; roughly 12% appear just once. Of the sample, around 22% falls within the top ten clones.

The V end loses 6 bases and the J end loses 2 bases, and a stretch of 7 bases separates them. The CDR3 contains 12 residues, cysteine and phenylalanine counted. The CDR3 DNA has 36 bases and is translated from base 1. The germline V gene supplies CDR1 MDHEN and CDR2 SYDVKM. Note on this clone: Its antigen is still unknown. Nothing much larger sits one base from this clone, and base qualities are not available.

Source material: blood. This chain is built from TRBV28 and TRBJ1-2; TRBD1 could be the D gene, as 5 bases match. This receptor was taken from a female donor with papillary thyroid cancer or a benign thyroid nodule (not recorded which). Some clones in this sample may be carry-over from other donors' samples. Here the CDR3 is given as CASREGNYGYTF. The sequenced DNA: TGTGCCAGCAGGGAGGGGAACTATGGCTACACCTTC.